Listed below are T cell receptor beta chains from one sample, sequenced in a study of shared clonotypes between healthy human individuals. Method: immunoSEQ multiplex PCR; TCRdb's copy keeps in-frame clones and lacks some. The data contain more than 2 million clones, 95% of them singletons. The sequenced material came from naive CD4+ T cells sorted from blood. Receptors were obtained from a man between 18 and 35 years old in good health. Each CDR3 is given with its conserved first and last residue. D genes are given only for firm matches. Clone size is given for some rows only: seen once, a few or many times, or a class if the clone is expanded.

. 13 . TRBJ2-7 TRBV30 TGTGCCTGGAGATGGGGCAGCTCCTACGAGCAGTACTTC CAWRWGSSYEQYF
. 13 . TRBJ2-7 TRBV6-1 TGTGCCAGCAGTCTGAGGAGCTCCTACGAGCAGTACTTC CASSLRSSYEQYF
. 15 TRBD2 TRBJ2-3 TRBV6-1 TGTGCCAGCAGCGGGACTAGCGGGAACACAGATACGCAGTATTTT CASSGTSGNTDTQYF
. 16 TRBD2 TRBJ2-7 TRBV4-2 TGTGCCAGCAGCCAAGTCCCAGCGGGGGGCGTCTACGAGCAGTACTTC CASSQVPAGGVYEQYF
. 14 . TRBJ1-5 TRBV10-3 TGTGCCATCAGTCCCAGGGGACCCGATCAGCCCCAGCATTTT CAISPRGPDQPQHF
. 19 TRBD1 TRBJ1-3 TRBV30 TGTGCCTGGAGTGCAAGGGGACAGCCAATTTCGAGCTCTGGAAACACCATATATTTT CAWSARGQPISSSGNTIYF
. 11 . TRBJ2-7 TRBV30 TGTGCCTGGAGTTCCGTGGGGGAGCAGTACTTC CAWSSVGEQYF
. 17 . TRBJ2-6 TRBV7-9 TGTGCCAGCAGCCTCTCGGGGACTTTCTCTGGGGCCAACGTCCTGACTTTC CASSLSGTFSGANVLTF
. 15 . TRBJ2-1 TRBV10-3 TGTGCCATCAGTGGTACAGGGAATCTCTACAATGAGCAGTTCTTC CAISGTGNLYNEQFF
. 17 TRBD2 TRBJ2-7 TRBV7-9 TGTGCCAGCAGCCCTCGGCTCCGGACTAGCGGCCCCTACGAGCAGTACTTC CASSPRLRTSGPYEQYF
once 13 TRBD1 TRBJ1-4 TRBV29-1 TGCAGCGCCACAGGGGGCCCAAATGAAAAACTGTTTTTT CSATGGPNEKLFF
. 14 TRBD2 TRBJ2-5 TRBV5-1 TGCGCCAGCAGCTTGGGAGGACTAGGGGAGACCCAGTACTTC CASSLGGLGETQYF
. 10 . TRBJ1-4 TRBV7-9 TGTGCCAGCATGGGGGAAAAACTGTTTTTT CASMGEKLFF
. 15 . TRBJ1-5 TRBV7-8 TGTGCCAGCAGTTTAGTAGTAAATAGCAATCAGCCCCAGCATTTT CASSLVVNSNQPQHF
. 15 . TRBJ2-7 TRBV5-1 TGCGCCAGCAGCTTTGGCGACCGAGCTAACTACGAGCAGTACTTC CASSFGDRANYEQYF
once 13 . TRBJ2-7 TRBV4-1 TGCGCCAGCAGCCAGTTAGGGGTGGGCGAGCAGTACTTC CASSQLGVGEQYF
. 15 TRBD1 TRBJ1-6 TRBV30 TGTGCCTGGGGGGGACAGCTCAGAGAAAATTCACCCCTCCACTTT CAWGGQLRENSPLHF
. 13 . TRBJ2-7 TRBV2 TGTGCCAGCAGGGAACTAAGCTGGGGTACATTGGACTTC CASRELSWGTLDF
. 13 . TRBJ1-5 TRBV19 TGTGCCAGTAGTCAGCAGATTGATCAGCCCCAGCATTTT CASSQQIDQPQHF
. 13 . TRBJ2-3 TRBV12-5 TGTGCTAGTGGTTTGGCCTCCGCTAATACGCAGTATTTT CASGLASANTQYF
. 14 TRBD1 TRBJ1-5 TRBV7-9 TGTGCCAGCAGCCAGGACAGGGGTTCGCAGCCCCAGCATTTT CASSQDRGSQPQHF
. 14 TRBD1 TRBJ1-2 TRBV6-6 TGTGCCAGCAGTCCTTGGACAGGGTGGGATGGCTACACCTTC CASSPWTGWDGYTF
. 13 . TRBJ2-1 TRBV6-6 TGTGCCAGCAGTCACCGTATGGACAATGAGCAGTTCTTC CASSHRMDNEQFF
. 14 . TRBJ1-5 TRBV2 TGTGCCAGCAGGGGACTGAGTAGCAATCAGCCCCAGCATTTT CASRGLSSNQPQHF
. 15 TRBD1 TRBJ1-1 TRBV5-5 TGTGCCAGCAGCTCCCAGGACAGGGTCGGCACTGAAGCTTTCTTT CASSSQDRVGTEAFF
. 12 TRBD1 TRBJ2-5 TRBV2 TGTGCCAGCAGGGAAGACAGGGGGACCCAGTACTTC CASREDRGTQYF
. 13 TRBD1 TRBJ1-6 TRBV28 TGTGCCAGCAGTGGGACAGGGAATTCACCCCTCCACTTT CASSGTGNSPLHF
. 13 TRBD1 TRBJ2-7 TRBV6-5 TGTGCCAGCAGCTATGGGGGACAGTACGAGCAGTACTTC CASSYGGQYEQYF
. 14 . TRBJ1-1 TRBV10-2 TGCGCCAGCAGTCCCCCCCGAGATAACACTGAAGCTTTCTTT CASSPPRDNTEAFF
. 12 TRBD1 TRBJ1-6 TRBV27 TGTGCCAGCCGGGACAGTAATTCACCCCTCCACTTT CASRDSNSPLHF
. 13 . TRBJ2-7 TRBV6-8 TGTGCCAGCAGTTATTACAGTACCTACGAGCAGTACTTC CASSYYSTYEQYF
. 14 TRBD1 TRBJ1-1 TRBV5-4 TGTGCCAGCACCTTACAGGGGAAGATCGTTGAAGCTTTCTTT CASTLQGKIVEAFF
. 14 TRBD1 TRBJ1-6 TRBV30 TGTGCCTGGACGACAGGGAATTATAATTCACCCCTCCACTTT CAWTTGNYNSPLHF
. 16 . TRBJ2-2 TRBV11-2 TGTGCCAGCAGCTTAGTTGGACAGAAGAACACCGGGGAGCTGTTTTTT CASSLVGQKNTGELFF
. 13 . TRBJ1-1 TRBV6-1 TGTGCCAGCACTTTCAGCGGCCCTACTGAAGCTTTCTTT CASTFSGPTEAFF
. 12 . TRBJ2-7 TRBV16 TGTGCCAGCAGCCGACTAGGTTACGAGCAGTACTTC CASSRLGYEQYF
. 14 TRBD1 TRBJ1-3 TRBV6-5 TGTGCCAGCAAACAGGGGGCAGTTGGAAACACCATATATTTT CASKQGAVGNTIYF